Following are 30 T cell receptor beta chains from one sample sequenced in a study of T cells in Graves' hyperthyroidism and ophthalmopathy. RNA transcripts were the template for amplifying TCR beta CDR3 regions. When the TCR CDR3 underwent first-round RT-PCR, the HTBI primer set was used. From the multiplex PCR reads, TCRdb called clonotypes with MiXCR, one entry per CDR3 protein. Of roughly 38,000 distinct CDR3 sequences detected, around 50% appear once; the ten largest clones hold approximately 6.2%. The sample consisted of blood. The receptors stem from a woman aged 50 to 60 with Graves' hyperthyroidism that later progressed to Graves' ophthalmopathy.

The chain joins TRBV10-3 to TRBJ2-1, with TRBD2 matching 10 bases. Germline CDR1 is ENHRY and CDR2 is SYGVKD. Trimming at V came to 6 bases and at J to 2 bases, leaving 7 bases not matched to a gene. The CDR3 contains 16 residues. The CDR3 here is CAIRSSGGDTYNEQFF. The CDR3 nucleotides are TGTGCCATCAGATCTAGCGGGGGAGATACCTACAATGAGCAGTTCTTC.

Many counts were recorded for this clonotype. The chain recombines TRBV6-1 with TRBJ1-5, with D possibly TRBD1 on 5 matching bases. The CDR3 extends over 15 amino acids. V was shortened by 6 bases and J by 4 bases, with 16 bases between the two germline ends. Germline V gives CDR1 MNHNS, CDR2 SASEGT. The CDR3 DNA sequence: TGTGCCAGCAGCACCTCGGGGCTAGCAAATCAGCCCCAGCATTTT. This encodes CASSTSGLANQPQHF.

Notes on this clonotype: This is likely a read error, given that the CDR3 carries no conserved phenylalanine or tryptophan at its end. The CDR3 is CASSLTGTSANNEQFI. The CDR3 DNA reads TGTGCCAGCAGCTTAACCGGAACTAGCGCCAACAATGAGCAGTTCATC. The chain has TRBV5-4 and TRBJ2-1, with 7 bases matching TRBD2. CDR1 is SGHNT and CDR2 is YYREEE in the germline V gene (reference sequence). CDR3 length: 16 amino acids. Trimming at V came to 2 bases and at J to 5 bases, leaving 10 bases not matched to a gene.

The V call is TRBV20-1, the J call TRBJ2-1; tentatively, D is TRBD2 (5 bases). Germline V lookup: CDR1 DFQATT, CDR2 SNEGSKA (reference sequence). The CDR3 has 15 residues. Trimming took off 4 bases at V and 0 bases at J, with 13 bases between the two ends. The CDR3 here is CSAILARGSYNEQFF. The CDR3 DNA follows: TGCAGTGCTATTCTAGCAAGAGGCTCCTACAATGAGCAGTTCTTC.

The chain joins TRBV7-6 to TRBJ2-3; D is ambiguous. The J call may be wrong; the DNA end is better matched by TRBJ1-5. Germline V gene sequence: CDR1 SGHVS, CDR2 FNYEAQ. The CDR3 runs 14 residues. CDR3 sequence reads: CASTYSAGTDTQHF. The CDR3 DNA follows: TGTGCCAGCACTTATAGCGCGGGCACAGATACGCAGCATTTT.

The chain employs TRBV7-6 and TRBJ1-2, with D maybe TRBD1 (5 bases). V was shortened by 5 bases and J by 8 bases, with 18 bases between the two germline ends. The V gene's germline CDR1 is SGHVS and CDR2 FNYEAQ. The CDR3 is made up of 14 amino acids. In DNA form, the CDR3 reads TGTGCCAGCAGCCCGGGGCAGGCGAATGGCGGCTACACCTTC. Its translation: CASSPGQANGGYTF.

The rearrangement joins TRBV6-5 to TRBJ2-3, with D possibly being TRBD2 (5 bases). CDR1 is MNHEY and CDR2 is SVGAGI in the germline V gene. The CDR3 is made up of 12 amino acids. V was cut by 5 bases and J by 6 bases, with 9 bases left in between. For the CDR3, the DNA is TGTGCCAGCAGTCGTGGGAGCGATACGCAGTATTTT. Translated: CASSRGSDTQYF.

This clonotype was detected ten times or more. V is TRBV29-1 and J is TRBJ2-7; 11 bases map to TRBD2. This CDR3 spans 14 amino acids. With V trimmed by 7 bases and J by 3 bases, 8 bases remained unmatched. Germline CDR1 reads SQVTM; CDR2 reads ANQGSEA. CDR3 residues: CSAQPLAGDYEQYF. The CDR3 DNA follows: TGCAGCGCCCAACCACTAGCGGGAGACTACGAGCAGTACTTC.

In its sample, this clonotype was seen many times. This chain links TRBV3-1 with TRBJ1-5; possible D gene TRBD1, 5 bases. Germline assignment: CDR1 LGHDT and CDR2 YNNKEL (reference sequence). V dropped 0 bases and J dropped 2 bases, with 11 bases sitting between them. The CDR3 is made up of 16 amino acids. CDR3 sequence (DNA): TGTGCCAGCAGCCAAGATTCGGGACGCCGCAATCAGCCCCAGCATTTT. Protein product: CASSQDSGRRNQPQHF.

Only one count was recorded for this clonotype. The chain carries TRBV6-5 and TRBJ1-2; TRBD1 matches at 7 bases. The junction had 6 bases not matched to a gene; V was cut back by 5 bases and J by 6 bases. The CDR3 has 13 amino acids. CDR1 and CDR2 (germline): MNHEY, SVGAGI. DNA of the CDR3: TGTGCCAGCAGTCCACAACAGGGGAATGGCTACACCTTC. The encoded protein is CASSPQQGNGYTF.

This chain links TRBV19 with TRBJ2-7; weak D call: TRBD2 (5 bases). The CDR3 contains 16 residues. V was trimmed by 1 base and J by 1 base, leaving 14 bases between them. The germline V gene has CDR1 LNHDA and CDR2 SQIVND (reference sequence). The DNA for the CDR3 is TGTGCCAGTAGTATAGGGGGAGCTAGCAGATCCTACGAGCAGTACTTC. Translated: CASSIGGASRSYEQYF. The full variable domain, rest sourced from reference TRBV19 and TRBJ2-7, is DGGITQSPKYLFRKEGQNVTLSCEQNLNHDAMYWYRQDPGQGLRLIYYSQIVNDFQKGDIAEGYSVSREKKESFPLTVTSAQKNPTAFYLCASSIGGASRSYEQYFGPGTRLTVT.

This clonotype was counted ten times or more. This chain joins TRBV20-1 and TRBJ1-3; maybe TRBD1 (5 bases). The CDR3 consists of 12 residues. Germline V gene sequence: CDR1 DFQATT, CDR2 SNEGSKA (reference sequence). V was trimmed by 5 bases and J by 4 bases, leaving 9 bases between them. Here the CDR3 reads CSALGEGNTIYF. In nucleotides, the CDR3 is TGCAGTGCTTTGGGGGAGGGAAACACCATATATTTT.

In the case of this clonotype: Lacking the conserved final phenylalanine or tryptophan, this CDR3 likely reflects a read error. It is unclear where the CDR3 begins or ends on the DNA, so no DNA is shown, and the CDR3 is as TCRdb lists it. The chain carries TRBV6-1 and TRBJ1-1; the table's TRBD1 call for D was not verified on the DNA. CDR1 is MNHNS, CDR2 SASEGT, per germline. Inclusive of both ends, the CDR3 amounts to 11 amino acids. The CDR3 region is CASSEETGADY.

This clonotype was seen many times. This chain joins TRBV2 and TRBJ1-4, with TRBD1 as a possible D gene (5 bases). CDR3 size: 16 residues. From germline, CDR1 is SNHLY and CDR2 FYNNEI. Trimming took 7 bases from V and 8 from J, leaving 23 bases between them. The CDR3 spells CASIRRQLLQTEKLFF. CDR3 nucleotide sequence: TGTGCCAGCATTCGGAGACAGCTCCTACAAACCGAAAAACTGTTTTTT.

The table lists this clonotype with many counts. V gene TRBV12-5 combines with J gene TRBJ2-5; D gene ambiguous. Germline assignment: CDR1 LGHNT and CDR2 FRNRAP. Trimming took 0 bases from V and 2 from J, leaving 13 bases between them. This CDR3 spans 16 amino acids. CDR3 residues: CASGLVLGKKQETQYF. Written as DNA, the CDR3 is TGTGCTAGTGGTTTGGTACTTGGGAAGAAACAAGAGACCCAGTACTTC.

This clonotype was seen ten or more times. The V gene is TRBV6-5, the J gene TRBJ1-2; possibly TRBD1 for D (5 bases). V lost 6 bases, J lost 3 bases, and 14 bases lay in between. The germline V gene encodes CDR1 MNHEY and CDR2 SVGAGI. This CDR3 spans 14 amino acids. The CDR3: CASRRDGLDYGYTF. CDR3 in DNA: TGTGCCAGCAGGAGGGACGGCTTAGACTATGGCTACACCTTC.

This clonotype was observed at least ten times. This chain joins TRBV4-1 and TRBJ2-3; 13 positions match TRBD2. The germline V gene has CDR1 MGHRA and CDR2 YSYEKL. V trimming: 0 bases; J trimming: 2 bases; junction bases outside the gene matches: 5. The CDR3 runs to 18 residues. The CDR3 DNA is TGCGCCAGCAGCCAAGAATGGGGACTAGCGGGACTCACAGATACGCAGTATTTT. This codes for CASSQEWGLAGLTDTQYF.

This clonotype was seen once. The CDR3 nucleotides are TGTGCCAGCAGTAGGGGACAGCCCGGGACTAGCCCCCTCGAAGGCTACAATGAGCAGTTCTTC. It encodes CASSRGQPGTSPLEGYNEQFF. The rearrangement links TRBV2 to TRBJ2-1; 9 bases fit TRBD2. J gave up 3 bases and V 5 bases, and 23 bases lay outside the gene matches. Germline CDR1 and CDR2: SNHLY and FYNNEI. The CDR3 is 21 residues long.

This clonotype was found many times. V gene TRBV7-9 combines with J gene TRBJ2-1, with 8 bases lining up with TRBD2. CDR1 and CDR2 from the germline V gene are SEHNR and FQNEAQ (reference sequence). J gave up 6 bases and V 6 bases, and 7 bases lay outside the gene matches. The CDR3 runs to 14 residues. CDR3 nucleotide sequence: TGTGCCAGCAGTATTCGACTAGCGCTCAATGAGCAGTTCTTC. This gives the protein CASSIRLALNEQFF.

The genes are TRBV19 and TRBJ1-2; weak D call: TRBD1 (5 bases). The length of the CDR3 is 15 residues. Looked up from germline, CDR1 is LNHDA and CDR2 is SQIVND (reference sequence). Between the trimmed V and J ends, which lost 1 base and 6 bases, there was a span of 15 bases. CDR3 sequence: CASSIGGGRVDGYTF. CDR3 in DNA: TGTGCCAGTAGTATAGGGGGAGGCAGGGTAGATGGCTACACCTTC.

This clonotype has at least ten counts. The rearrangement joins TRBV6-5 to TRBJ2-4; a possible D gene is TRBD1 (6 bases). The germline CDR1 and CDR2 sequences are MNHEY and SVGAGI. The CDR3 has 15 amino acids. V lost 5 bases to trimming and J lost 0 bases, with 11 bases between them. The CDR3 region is CASSKGRGAKNIQYF. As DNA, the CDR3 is TGTGCCAGCAGTAAGGGCAGGGGAGCCAAAAACATTCAGTACTTC.

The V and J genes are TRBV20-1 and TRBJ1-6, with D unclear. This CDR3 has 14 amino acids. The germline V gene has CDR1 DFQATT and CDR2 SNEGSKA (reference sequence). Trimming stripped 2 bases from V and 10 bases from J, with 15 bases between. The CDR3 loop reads CSARPVREGSPLHF. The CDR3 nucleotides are TGCAGTGCTAGACCTGTGCGGGAAGGGTCACCCCTCCACTTT.

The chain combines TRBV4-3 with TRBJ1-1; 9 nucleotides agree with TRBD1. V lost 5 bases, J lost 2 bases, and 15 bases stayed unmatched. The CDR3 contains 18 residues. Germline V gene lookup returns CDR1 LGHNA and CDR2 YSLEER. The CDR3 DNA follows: TGCGCCAGCAGCTACCACAGGGGGCCAGGATCTGGAAACACTGAAGCTTTCTTT. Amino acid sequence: CASSYHRGPGSGNTEAFF.

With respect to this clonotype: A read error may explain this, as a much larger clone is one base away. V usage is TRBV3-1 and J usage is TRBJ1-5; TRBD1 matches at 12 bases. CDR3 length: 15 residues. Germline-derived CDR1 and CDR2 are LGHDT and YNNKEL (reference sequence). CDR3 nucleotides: TGTGCCAGCAGCCGCGGGACAGGGGGCAATCAGCCCCGGCATTTT. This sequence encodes CASSRGTGGNQPRHF.

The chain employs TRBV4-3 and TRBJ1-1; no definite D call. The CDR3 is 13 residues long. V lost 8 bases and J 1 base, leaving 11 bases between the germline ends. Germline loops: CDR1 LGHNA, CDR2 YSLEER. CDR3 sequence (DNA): TGCGCCAGCGGCTTGGAGCGGAACACTGAAGCTTTCTTT. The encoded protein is CASGLERNTEAFF.

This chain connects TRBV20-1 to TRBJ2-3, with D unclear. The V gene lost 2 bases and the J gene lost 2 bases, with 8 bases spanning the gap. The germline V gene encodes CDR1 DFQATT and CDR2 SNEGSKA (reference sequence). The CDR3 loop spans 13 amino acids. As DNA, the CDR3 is TGCAGTGCTAGAAGCAGAGACACAGATACGCAGTATTTT. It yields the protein CSARSRDTDTQYF.

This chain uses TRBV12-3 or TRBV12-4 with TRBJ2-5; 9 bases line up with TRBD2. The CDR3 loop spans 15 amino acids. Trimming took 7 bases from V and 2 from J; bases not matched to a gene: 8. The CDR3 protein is CASMPSGTVQETQYF. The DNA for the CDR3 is TGTGCCAGCATGCCTAGCGGGACGGTTCAAGAGACCCAGTACTTC.

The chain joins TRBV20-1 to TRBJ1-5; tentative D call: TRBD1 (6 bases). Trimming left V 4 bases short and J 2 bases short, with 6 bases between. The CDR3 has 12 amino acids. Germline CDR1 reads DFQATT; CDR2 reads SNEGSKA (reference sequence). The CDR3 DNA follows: TGCAGTGCTACAGGGGGCAATCAGCCCCAGCATTTT. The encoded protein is CSATGGNQPQHF.

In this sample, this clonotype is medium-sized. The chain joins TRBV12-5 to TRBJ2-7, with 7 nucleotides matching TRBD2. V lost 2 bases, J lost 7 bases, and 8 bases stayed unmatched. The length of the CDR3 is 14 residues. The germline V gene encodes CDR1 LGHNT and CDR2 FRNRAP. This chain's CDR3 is CASGLSGVGREQYF. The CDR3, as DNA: TGTGCTAGTGGTTTGAGCGGGGTAGGTCGGGAGCAGTACTTC.

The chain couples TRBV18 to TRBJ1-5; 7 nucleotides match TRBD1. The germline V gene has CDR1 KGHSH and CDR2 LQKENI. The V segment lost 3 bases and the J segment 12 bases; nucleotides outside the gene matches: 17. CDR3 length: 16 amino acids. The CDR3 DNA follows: TGTGCCAGCTCACCGGAGGAGGGGGCTCCCCTTAATCGCCAGCATTTT. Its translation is CASSPEEGAPLNRQHF.